A selection of T cell receptor beta chains follows, all from one sample in a study of chemoradiotherapy in HPV16-positive cancers. Here immunoSEQ multiplex PCR was the method, and the copy in TCRdb shows in-frame clones only, minus some. The sample lists around 6,600 clones, under 85% occurring once. Collection took place from a patient who underwent chemoradiotherapy. The receptors shown here come from a human donor with HPV-associated anogenital cancer. The CDR3 runs from the conserved cysteine through the conserved F or W. D genes are given only for firm matches. Part of the rows lack a size; the others show once, few, many or a class for expanded clones.

size | length | J | V | D | DNA | CDR3
. | 16 | TRBJ2-3 | TRBV5-1 | . | TGCGCCAGCAGCTTGATGGGGAATGCTGTGACAGATACGCAGTATTTT | CASSLMGNAVTDTQYF
. | 15 | TRBJ2-5 | TRBV9 | . | TGTGCCAGCAGCGTAGATAGCGGTAGGGGGGAGACCCAGTACTTC | CASSVDSGRGETQYF
. | 14 | TRBJ2-3 | TRBV5-4 | . | TGTGCCAGCAGCTTAAAGGAGGGCACAGATACGCAGTATTTT | CASSLKEGTDTQYF
. | 17 | TRBJ2-5 | TRBV18 | TRBD2 | TGTGCCAGCTCACCACCGGTTATAGCGGGGGATCCGAAGACCCAGTACTTC | CASSPPVIAGDPKTQYF
. | 17 | TRBJ2-3 | TRBV4-1 | TRBD2 | TGCGCCAGCAGCCAAGGTCGAGCGGGGGGGCAGGCAGATACGCAGTATTTT | CASSQGRAGGQADTQYF
. | 14 | TRBJ2-5 | TRBV30 | . | TGTGCCTGGAGCCGGAAGGGGGACCAAGAGACCCAGTACTTC | CAWSRKGDQETQYF
. | 15 | TRBJ1-1 | TRBV7-8 | . | TGTGCCAGCAGGGGGAGGGGGAGGGGGGACGCTGAAGCTTTCTTT | CASRGRGRGDAEAFF
. | 15 | TRBJ2-5 | TRBV11-2 | . | TGTGCCAGCAGCTTATTTTTTAGGGATCAAGAGACCCAGTACTTC | CASSLFFRDQETQYF
. | 14 | TRBJ1-1 | TRBV5-1 | TRBD1 | TGCGCCAGCAGCTCACAGGGGTTGAACACTGAAGCTTTCTTT | CASSSQGLNTEAFF
once | 15 | TRBJ2-1 | TRBV5-1 | . | TGCGCCAGCAGCTTGGCGGGGCAGGCTTACAATGAGCAGTTCTTC | CASSLAGQAYNEQFF
. | 16 | TRBJ1-5 | TRBV25-1 | . | TGTGCCAGCAGTGACCCGGACCCGCCTTGCAATCAGCCCCAGCATTTT | CASSDPDPPCNQPQHF
once | 14 | TRBJ1-1 | TRBV5-6 | . | TGTGCCAGCAGCTTTACAAGTTCGGACACTGAAGCTTTCTTT | CASSFTSSDTEAFF
. | 14 | TRBJ2-1 | TRBV2 | . | TGTGCCAGTCAAGGAGCGGGTACACTGAATGAGCAGTTCTTC | CASQGAGTLNEQFF
few | 15 | TRBJ2-3 | TRBV19 | TRBD1 | TGTGCCAGTACTGGCAGGGGGATAAGTGCAGATACGCAGTATTTT | CASTGRGISADTQYF
. | 17 | TRBJ2-3 | TRBV4-2 | . | TGTGCCAGCAGCCAATCCTTTGGAGGGGCGTACACAGATACGCAGTATTTT | CASSQSFGGAYTDTQYF
. | 16 | TRBJ1-1 | TRBV7-2 | . | TGTGCCAGCAGCTCCCTAGGGGGGAAGGGGTACACTGAAGCTTTCTTT | CASSSLGGKGYTEAFF
. | 11 | TRBJ2-7 | TRBV6-6 | TRBD2 | TGTGCCAGCAGCCGGGGGGGGGTATGGTACTTC | CASSRGGVWYF
. | 16 | TRBJ1-1 | TRBV11-3 | TRBD1 | TGTGCCAGCAGCCTAGGACAGGGGGCAGGGGGGACTGAAGCTTTCTTT | CASSLGQGAGGTEAFF
. | 13 | TRBJ2-7 | TRBV7-2 | . | TGTGCCAGCAGCTATGACAGGTCCTACGAGCAGTACTTC | CASSYDRSYEQYF
. | 17 | TRBJ2-3 | TRBV5-4 | TRBD2 | TGTGCCAGCAGCTCCAGACTAGCGGGGCCCCTCAAGGATACGCAGTATTTT | CASSSRLAGPLKDTQYF
. | 16 | TRBJ2-4 | TRBV15 | . | TGTGCCACCAGCAGGGGGGGAATCCTAGCCAAAAACATTCAGTACTTC | CATSRGGILAKNIQYF
. | 13 | TRBJ2-7 | TRBV6-5 | TRBD2 | TGTGCCAGCAGTTGGACTAGCGCCTACGAGCAGTACTTC | CASSWTSAYEQYF
once | 13 | TRBJ1-5 | TRBV14 | . | TGTGCCAGCAAGGGACGGCGGAATCAGCCCCAGCATTTT | CASKGRRNQPQHF
. | 17 | TRBJ2-7 | TRBV27 | TRBD2 | TGTGCCAGCAGAACCAGCCTTATTCTAGCGGGGGACTACGAGCAGTACTTC | CASRTSLILAGDYEQYF